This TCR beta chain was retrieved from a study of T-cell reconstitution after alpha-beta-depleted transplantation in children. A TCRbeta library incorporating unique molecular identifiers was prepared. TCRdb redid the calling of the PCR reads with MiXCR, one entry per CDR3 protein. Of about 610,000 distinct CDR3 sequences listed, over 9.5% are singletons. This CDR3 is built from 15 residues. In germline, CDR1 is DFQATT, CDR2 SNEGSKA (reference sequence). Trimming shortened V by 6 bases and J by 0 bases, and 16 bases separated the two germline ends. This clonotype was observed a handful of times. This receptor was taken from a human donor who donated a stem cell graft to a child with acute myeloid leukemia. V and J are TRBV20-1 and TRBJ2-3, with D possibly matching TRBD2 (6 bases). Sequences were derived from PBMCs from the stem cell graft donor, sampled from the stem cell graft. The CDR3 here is CSAAASGGSTDTQYF. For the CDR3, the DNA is TGCAGTGCCGCCGCAAGCGGAGGGAGCACAGATACGCAGTATTTT.